These T cell receptor beta chains were read from a single sample in a study of vaccination effects on CD4 cells after COVID-19. Their antigens are not known. The data were produced by immunoSEQ multiplex PCR, yet TCRdb's version contains in-frame clones alone and is incomplete. Of around 65,000 clones detected, approximately 73% appear once; the ten largest clones hold around 1.2%. The sequenced sample was CD4+ T cells from PBMCs cultured with HCoV-229E spike peptides, obtained after COVID-19 vaccination. The receptors come from a human donor who received a COVID-19 vaccine. Each CDR3 is given with its conserved first and last residue. The order of the fields is CDR3 protein, V gene, J gene.

CDR3 protein: CASSYGTGFMDTQYF
V gene: TRBV6-5
J gene: TRBJ2-3

CDR3 protein: CVGQSTGDYPGTEAFF
V gene: TRBV28
J gene: TRBJ1-1

CDR3 protein: CASIPRGQNTEAFF
V gene: TRBV6-5
J gene: TRBJ1-1

CDR3 protein: CASSLRFHDTEAFF
V gene: TRBV19
J gene: TRBJ1-1

CDR3 protein: CASAGSTDTQYF
V gene: TRBV28
J gene: TRBJ2-3

CDR3 protein: CASNRQGAPDTQYF
V gene: TRBV9
J gene: TRBJ2-3

CDR3 protein: CATSDTATLVQETQYF
V gene: TRBV24-1
J gene: TRBJ2-5

CDR3 protein: CASSPTGINSNQPQHF
V gene: TRBV3-1/TRBV3-2
J gene: TRBJ1-5

CDR3 protein: CASSFSGSTVNTEAFF
V gene: TRBV5-4
J gene: TRBJ1-1

CDR3 protein: CASRLQGQYTEAFF
V gene: TRBV28
J gene: TRBJ1-1

CDR3 protein: CASSTPTGVLNQPQHF
V gene: TRBV19
J gene: TRBJ1-5

CDR3 protein: CASSRQRTTEAFF
V gene: TRBV12-3/TRBV12-4
J gene: TRBJ1-1

CDR3 protein: CATSRGGENSNQPQHF
V gene: TRBV15
J gene: TRBJ1-5

CDR3 protein: CASSQGTLNTGELFF
V gene: TRBV5-1
J gene: TRBJ2-2

CDR3 protein: CASSPDNGNQPQHF
V gene: TRBV6-5
J gene: TRBJ1-5

CDR3 protein: CASSQGGGNTIYF
V gene: TRBV3-1/TRBV3-2
J gene: TRBJ1-3

CDR3 protein: CASTRGRNEKLFF
V gene: TRBV14
J gene: TRBJ1-4

CDR3 protein: CASSEDGGPTSNQPQHF
V gene: TRBV2
J gene: TRBJ1-5

CDR3 protein: CSVDKGVPTTEAFF
V gene: TRBV29-1
J gene: TRBJ1-1

CDR3 protein: CATSLQGMETQYF
V gene: TRBV24-1
J gene: TRBJ2-5

CDR3 protein: CASSLFSISNQPQHF
V gene: TRBV27
J gene: TRBJ1-5

CDR3 protein: CASREDRNYGYTF
V gene: TRBV2
J gene: TRBJ1-2

CDR3 protein: CATSQSSSGNEQFF
V gene: TRBV24-1
J gene: TRBJ2-1

CDR3 protein: CASSPTGASDTQYF
V gene: TRBV19
J gene: TRBJ2-3

CDR3 protein: CSATIGTDTQYF
V gene: TRBV29-1
J gene: TRBJ2-3

CDR3 protein: CASADRADTEAFF
V gene: TRBV10-1
J gene: TRBJ1-1

CDR3 protein: CASKGAGGNYGYTF
V gene: TRBV6-5
J gene: TRBJ1-2

CDR3 protein: CASSIPTGFGSPLHF
V gene: TRBV7-8
J gene: TRBJ1-6

CDR3 protein: CASSGQQEVNTEAFF
V gene: TRBV18
J gene: TRBJ1-1

CDR3 protein: CASSLYGGGNTEAFF
V gene: TRBV5-5
J gene: TRBJ1-1

CDR3 protein: CASSSTGSRSETQYF
V gene: TRBV28
J gene: TRBJ2-5

CDR3 protein: CASSQDGTSYQETQYF
V gene: TRBV7-9
J gene: TRBJ2-5

CDR3 protein: CASSVRDRGLTEAFF
V gene: TRBV9
J gene: TRBJ1-1

CDR3 protein: CASSASLTLAYEQFF
V gene: TRBV2
J gene: TRBJ2-1

CDR3 protein: CASSLGGADATEAFF
V gene: TRBV5-1
J gene: TRBJ1-1

CDR3 protein: CASSPDRGTPLHF
V gene: TRBV3-1/TRBV3-2
J gene: TRBJ1-6

CDR3 protein: CASRAGTSYGYTF
V gene: TRBV6-5
J gene: TRBJ1-2

CDR3 protein: CASRRPGSSTDTQYF
V gene: TRBV5-6
J gene: TRBJ2-3

CDR3 protein: CASTSFLGQGTPGANVLTF
V gene: TRBV11-2
J gene: TRBJ2-6

CDR3 protein: CASSPLNQPQHF
V gene: TRBV12-3/TRBV12-4
J gene: TRBJ1-5

CDR3 protein: CASSSVVGQGASNEQFF
V gene: TRBV19
J gene: TRBJ2-1

CDR3 protein: CASSYSSTGHAPYF
V gene: TRBV6-5
J gene: TRBJ2-5

CDR3 protein: CASSLNPPGTVGNTIYF
V gene: TRBV7-3
J gene: TRBJ1-3

CDR3 protein: CASSVEPSRSGPQHF
V gene: TRBV2
J gene: TRBJ1-5

CDR3 protein: CASSPRTGARYGYTF
V gene: TRBV27
J gene: TRBJ1-2

CDR3 protein: CASSLSGGFYNEQFF
V gene: TRBV7-3
J gene: TRBJ2-1

CDR3 protein: CASSPGGAGNGYTF
V gene: TRBV7-3
J gene: TRBJ1-2

CDR3 protein: CASRLRSLQETQYF
V gene: TRBV13
J gene: TRBJ2-5

CDR3 protein: CASSYSLLGTGELFF
V gene: TRBV6-2/TRBV6-3
J gene: TRBJ2-2

CDR3 protein: CASSLTDLKNYGYTF
V gene: TRBV5-1
J gene: TRBJ1-2

CDR3 protein: CSVARGDQETQYF
V gene: TRBV29-1
J gene: TRBJ2-5

CDR3 protein: CAISGDRGRGGSNQPQHF
V gene: TRBV10-3
J gene: TRBJ1-5